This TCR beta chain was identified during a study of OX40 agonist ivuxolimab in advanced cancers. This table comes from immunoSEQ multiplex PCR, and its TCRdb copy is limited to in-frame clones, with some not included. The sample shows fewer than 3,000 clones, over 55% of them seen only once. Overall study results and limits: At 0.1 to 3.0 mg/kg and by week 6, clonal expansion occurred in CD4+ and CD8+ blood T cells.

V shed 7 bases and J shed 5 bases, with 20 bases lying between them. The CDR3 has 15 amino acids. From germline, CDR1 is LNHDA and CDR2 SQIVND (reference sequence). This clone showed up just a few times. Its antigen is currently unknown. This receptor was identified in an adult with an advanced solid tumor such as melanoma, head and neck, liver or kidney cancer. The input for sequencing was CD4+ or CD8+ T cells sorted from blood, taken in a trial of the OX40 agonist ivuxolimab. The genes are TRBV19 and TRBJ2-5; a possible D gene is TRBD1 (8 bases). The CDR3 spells CASTLADREGETQYF. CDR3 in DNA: TGTGCCAGTACCCTAGCGGACAGGGAAGGTGAGACCCAGTACTTC.